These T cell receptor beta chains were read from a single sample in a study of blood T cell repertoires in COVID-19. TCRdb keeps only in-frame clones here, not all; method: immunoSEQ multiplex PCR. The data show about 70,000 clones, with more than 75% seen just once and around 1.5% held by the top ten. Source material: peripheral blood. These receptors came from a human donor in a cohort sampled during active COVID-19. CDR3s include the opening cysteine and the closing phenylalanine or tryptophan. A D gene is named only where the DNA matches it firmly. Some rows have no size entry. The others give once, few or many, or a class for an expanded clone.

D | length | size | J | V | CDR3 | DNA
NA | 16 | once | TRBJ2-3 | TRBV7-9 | CASSVKLAASTDTQYF | TGTGCCAGCAGCGTAAAACTAGCAGCTAGCACAGATACGCAGTATTTT
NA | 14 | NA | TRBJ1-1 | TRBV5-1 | CASSLSGFNTEAFF | TGCGCCAGCAGCTTGTCAGGTTTCAACACTGAAGCTTTCTTT
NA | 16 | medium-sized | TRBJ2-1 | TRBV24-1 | CATSDPTGSGYNEQFF | TGTGCCACCAGTGACCCCACAGGGTCAGGGTACAATGAGCAGTTCTTC
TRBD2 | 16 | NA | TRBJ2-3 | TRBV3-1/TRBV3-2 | CASSLGRGGSEDTQYF | TGTGCCAGCAGCCTCGGACGTGGCGGGAGCGAAGATACGCAGTATTTT
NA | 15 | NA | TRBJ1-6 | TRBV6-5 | CASAVGQAYNSPLHF | TGTGCCAGCGCAGTGGGGCAAGCCTATAATTCACCCCTCCACTTT
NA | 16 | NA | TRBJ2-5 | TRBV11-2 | CASSLMGFGSQETQYF | TGTGCCAGCAGCTTAATGGGGTTTGGGAGCCAAGAGACCCAGTACTTC
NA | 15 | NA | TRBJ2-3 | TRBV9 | CASSVVGAITDTQYF | TGTGCCAGCAGCGTAGTGGGAGCGATCACAGATACGCAGTATTTT
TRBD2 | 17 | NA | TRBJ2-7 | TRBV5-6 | CASSLEFRLAVGYEQYF | TGTGCCAGCAGCTTGGAGTTCCGGCTAGCGGTTGGCTACGAGCAGTACTTC
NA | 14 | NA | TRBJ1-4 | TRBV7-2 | CASSLERGWEKLFF | TGTGCCAGCAGCTTAGAGCGGGGTTGGGAAAAACTGTTTTTT
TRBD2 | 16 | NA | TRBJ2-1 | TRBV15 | CATSSLAGAEMGEQFF | TGTGCCACCAGCAGCTTAGCGGGAGCGGAGATGGGTGAGCAGTTCTTC
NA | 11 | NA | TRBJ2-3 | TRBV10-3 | CAIRKLDTQYF | TGTGCCATCAGGAAGCTAGATACGCAGTATTTT
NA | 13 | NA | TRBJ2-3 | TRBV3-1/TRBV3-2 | CASSQRATDTQYF | TGTGCCAGCAGCCAGCGGGCCACAGATACGCAGTATTTT
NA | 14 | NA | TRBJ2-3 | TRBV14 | CASSQSRSEDTQYF | TGTGCCAGCAGCCAATCCAGGTCTGAAGATACGCAGTATTTT
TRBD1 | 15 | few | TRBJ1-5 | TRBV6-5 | CASRDRDPTYQPQHF | TGTGCCAGCAGAGACAGGGACCCCACGTACCAGCCCCAGCATTTT
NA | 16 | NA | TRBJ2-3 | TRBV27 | CASSLSLGDWTDTQYF | TGTGCCAGCAGTTTATCGCTAGGGGATTGGACAGATACGCAGTATTTT
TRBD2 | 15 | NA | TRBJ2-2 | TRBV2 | CASSVVAGAPGELFF | TGTGCCAGCAGTGTGGTAGCGGGAGCTCCCGGGGAGCTGTTTTTT
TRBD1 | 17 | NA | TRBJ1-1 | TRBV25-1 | CASSPATGFGGVTEAFF | TGTGCCAGCAGTCCTGCGACAGGGTTCGGTGGGGTTACTGAAGCTTTCTTT
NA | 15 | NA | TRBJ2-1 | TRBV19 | CASTVDSSSYNEQFF | TGTGCCAGTACCGTCGACTCGAGCTCCTACAATGAGCAGTTCTTC
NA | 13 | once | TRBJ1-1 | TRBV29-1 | CSVGGGARTEAFF | TGCAGCGTTGGGGGGGGCGCTAGGACTGAAGCTTTCTTT
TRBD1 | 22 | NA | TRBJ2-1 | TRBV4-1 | CASSQEPRGPHFLPLSYNEQFF | TGCGCCAGCAGCCAAGAGCCCAGGGGGCCTCATTTTTTACCACTCTCCTACAATGAGCAGTTCTTC
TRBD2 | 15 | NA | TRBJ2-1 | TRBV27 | CASSLLLAAYNEQFF | TGTGCCAGCAGTCTATTACTAGCGGCCTACAATGAGCAGTTCTTC
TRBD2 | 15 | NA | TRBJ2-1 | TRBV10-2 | CASRWETSGDNEQFF | TGCGCCAGCAGGTGGGAGACTAGCGGCGACAATGAGCAGTTCTTC
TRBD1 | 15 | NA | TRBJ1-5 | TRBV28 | CASSPGTVGNQPQHF | TGTGCCAGCAGCCCCGGGACAGTCGGCAATCAGCCCCAGCATTTT
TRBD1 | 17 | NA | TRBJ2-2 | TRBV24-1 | CATSDPPTGVGTGELFF | TGTGCCACCAGTGACCCTCCGACAGGGGTCGGAACCGGGGAGCTGTTTTTT
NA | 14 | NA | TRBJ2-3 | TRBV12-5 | CASGLVGVTDTQYF | TGTGCTAGTGGTTTGGTAGGAGTTACAGATACGCAGTATTTT
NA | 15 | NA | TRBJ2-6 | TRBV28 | CATLSTGTGANVLTF | TGTGCCACACTTTCTACGGGTACTGGGGCCAACGTCCTGACTTTC
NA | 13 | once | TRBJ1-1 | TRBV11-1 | CASSFVGGTEAFF | TGTGCCAGCAGCTTCGTGGGGGGCACTGAAGCTTTCTTT
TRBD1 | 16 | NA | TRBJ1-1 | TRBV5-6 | CASSLIQDRGRGEAFF | TGTGCCAGCAGCTTGATTCAGGACAGGGGAAGAGGTGAAGCTTTCTTT
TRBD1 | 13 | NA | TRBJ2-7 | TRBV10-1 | CASSWAGGYEQYF | TGCGCCAGCAGTTGGGCAGGGGGCTACGAGCAGTACTTC
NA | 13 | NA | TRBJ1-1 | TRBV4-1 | CASSPLAGTEAFF | TGCGCCAGCAGCCCCTTAGCTGGAACTGAAGCTTTCTTT
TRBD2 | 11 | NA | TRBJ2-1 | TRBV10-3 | CAGGGVDEQFF | TGTGCCGGGGGGGGTGTCGATGAGCAGTTCTTC
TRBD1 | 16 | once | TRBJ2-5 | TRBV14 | CASSHTTGTGQETQYF | TGTGCCAGCAGCCACACAACCGGGACAGGACAAGAGACCCAGTACTTC
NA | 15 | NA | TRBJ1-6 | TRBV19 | CASSILGGFNSPLHF | TGTGCCAGTAGTATCCTTGGAGGGTTCAATTCACCCCTCCACTTT
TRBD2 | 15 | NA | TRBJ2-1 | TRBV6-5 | CASSHRASGQNEQFF | TGTGCCAGCAGTCACAGGGCTAGCGGGCAGAATGAGCAGTTCTTC
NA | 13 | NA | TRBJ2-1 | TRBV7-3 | CASAEMFYNEQFF | TGTGCCAGCGCGGAAATGTTCTACAATGAGCAGTTCTTC
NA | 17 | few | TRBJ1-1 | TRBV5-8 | CASSSRGFVGPNTEAFF | TGTGCCAGCAGCAGCCGAGGGTTTGTTGGCCCGAACACTGAAGCTTTCTTT
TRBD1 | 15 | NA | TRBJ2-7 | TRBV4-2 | CASSQDLQGEHEQYF | TGTGCCAGCAGCCAAGATCTCCAGGGGGAGCACGAGCAGTACTTC
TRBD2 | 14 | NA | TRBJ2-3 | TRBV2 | CASGGRGGTDTQYF | TGTGCCAGCGGCGGGAGGGGCGGCACAGATACGCAGTATTTT
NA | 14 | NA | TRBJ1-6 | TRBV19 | CASTHREKNSPLHF | TGTGCCAGTACCCACAGAGAGAAGAATTCACCCCTCCACTTT
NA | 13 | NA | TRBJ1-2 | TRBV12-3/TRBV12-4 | CASSLGGLDGYTF | TGTGCCAGCAGTTTGGGAGGGCTGGATGGCTACACCTTC
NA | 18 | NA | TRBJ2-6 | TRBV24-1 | CATSESYGGASGANVLTF | TGTGCCACCAGTGAGAGTTACGGAGGAGCATCTGGGGCCAACGTCCTGACTTTC
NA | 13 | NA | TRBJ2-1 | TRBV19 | CASSIMELGEQFF | TGTGCCAGTAGTATTATGGAACTAGGTGAGCAGTTCTTC
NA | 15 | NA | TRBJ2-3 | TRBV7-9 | CASSFLGVGTDTQYF | TGTGCCAGCAGCTTTCTGGGAGTGGGCACAGATACGCAGTATTTT
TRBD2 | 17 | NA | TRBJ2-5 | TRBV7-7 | CASSSLLAGGQGETQYF | TGTGCCAGCAGCTCCCTCCTAGCGGGAGGGCAGGGAGAGACCCAGTACTTC
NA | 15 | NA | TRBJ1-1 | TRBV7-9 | CASSPVRTLNTEAFF | TGTGCCAGCAGCCCTGTGCGGACACTGAACACTGAAGCTTTCTTT
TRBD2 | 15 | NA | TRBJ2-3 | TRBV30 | CAWRSTSGWADTQYF | TGTGCCTGGAGATCCACTAGCGGGTGGGCAGATACGCAGTATTTT